This T cell receptor beta chain was retrieved from a study of coeliac disease. Profiling relied on immunoSEQ multiplex PCR, and the TCRdb table lists in-frame clones only, not all of them. The sample carries about 3,300 clones, 71% recorded once. CDR3 length equals 14 residues. Per germline, CDR1 MNHNS and CDR2 SASEGT. Unmatched junction bases numbered 7, after V lost 6 bases and J lost 5 bases. The chain links TRBV6-1 to TRBJ2-5; 9 nucleotides line up with TRBD1. Sequenced input: lymphocytes from the gut lamina propria. The clonotype comes from a man aged 80 or over without celiac disease. The CDR3 loop is CASRDRGGEETQYF. CDR3 in DNA: TGTGCCAGCAGGGACAGGGGAGGCGAGGAGACCCAGTACTTC.